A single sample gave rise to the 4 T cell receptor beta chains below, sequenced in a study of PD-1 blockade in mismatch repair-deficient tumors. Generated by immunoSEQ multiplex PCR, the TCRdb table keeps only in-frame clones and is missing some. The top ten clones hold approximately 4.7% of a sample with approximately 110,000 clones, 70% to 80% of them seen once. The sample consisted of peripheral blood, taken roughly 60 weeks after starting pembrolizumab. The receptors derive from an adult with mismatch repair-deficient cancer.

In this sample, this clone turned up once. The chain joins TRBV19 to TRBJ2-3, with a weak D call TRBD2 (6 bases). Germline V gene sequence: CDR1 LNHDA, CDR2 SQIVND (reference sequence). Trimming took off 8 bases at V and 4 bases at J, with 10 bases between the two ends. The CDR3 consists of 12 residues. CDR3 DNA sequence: TGTGCCAGTTCAACGGGGGCAGATACGCAGTATTTT. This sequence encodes CASSTGADTQYF.

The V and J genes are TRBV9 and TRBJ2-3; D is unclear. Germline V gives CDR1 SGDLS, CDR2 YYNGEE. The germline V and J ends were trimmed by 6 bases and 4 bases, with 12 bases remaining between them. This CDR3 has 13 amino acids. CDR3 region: CASKANSADTQYF. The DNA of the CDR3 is TGTGCCAGCAAAGCTAATTCGGCAGATACGCAGTATTTT.

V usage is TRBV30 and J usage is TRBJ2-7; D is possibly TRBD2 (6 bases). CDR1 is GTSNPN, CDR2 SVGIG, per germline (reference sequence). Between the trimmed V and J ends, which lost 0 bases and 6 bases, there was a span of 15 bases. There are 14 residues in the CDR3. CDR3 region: CAWSVSGGTGEQYF. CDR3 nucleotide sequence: TGTGCCTGGAGTGTAAGTGGGGGGACCGGCGAGCAGTACTTC.

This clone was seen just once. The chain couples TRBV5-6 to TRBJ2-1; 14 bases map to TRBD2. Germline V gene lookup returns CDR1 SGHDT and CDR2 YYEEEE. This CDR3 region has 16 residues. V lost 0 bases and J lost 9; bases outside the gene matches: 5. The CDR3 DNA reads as TGTGCCAGCAGCTTGGGGGGACTAGCGGGAGCGTTTGAGCAGTTCTTC. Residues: CASSLGGLAGAFEQFF.